This T cell receptor (beta chain) is drawn from a study of blood T cell repertoires in COVID-19. This table comes from immunoSEQ multiplex PCR, and its TCRdb copy is limited to in-frame clones, with some not included. The data hold 150,000 to 200,000 clones, with around 88% observed a single time. Between the trimmed V and J ends, which lost 5 bases and 3 bases, there was a span of 10 bases. The CDR3 loop spans 13 amino acids. Germline CDR1 MNHEY, CDR2 SMNVEV (reference sequence). This TCR was sampled from a human donor in a cohort sampled during active COVID-19. V gene TRBV27 combines with J gene TRBJ1-2; tentative D call: TRBD1 (5 bases). Sample: peripheral blood. The CDR3 region is CASSPLGDYGYTF. CDR3 nucleotide sequence: TGTGCCAGCAGTCCTCTAGGGGACTATGGCTACACCTTC.